The T cell receptor (beta chain) under discussion was sequenced for a study of CD8 T cells in Susac syndrome (dated by TCRdb to between 2018 and 2021). With respect to the entire study: Among the Susac syndrome patients who were sequenced, clinically active disease was present in five or six and clinical remission was observed in about eight. At blood withdrawal, Susac syndrome patients were therapy-naive, treated with corticosteroids (with IVIg additionally given to some), or treated with IVIg alone. Repertoire sequencing was used to test whether CD8+ T cell activation and differentiation in Susac syndrome was antigen driven.

This clonotype was seen a few times. The antigen this receptor binds is unknown. Base qualities were left out, and no much larger clone turns up one base away. Peripheral blood CD8+ and CD4+ T cells from healthy donors, Susac syndrome patients and multiple sclerosis patients were profiled using high-throughput TCR beta sequencing. Susac syndrome patients met recently defined diagnostic criteria for definite or probable disease. Bulk CD8+ and CD4+ T cells were purified by magnetic negative isolation, whereas CD8+ TEMRA cells were enriched by FACS. Blood was drawn into EDTA tubes, processed within 24 hours, and PBMCs were isolated by density gradient centrifugation. PBMCs intended for TCR sequencing were frozen in liquid nitrogen and were later thawed in a 37 degrees C water bath. Purity of sorted or isolated CD4+, CD8+ and CD8+ TEMRA cells was at least 90%. Deletion took 4 bases off V and 2 bases off J, with a span of 3 bases between the germline ends. The CDR3 spans 11 residues, from the cysteine through the phenylalanine. Only the CDR3 DNA is retained, 33 bases long and in frame from the first base. Taken from the germline V gene, the CDR1 and CDR2 loops are MDHEN and SYDVKM.

RNA was extracted using the RNeasy kit, and roughly 0.45 to 1 microgram was reverse transcribed with random hexamers. TCR beta CDR3 regions were amplified with the immunoSEQ multiplex PCR assay covering 54 Vbeta and 13 Jbeta segments. PCR amplification bias was corrected using a synthetic template baseline for primer optimization and computational correction. In the original analysis: Reads were annotated to V, D and J genes per IMGT and analyzed with immunoSEQ Analyzer, keeping only productive sequences. To calculate clonality, Shannon entropy was normalized by log2 of the number of productive unique sequences and then subtracted from one. For each patient and control, public and private clones were evaluated among the 100 most prevalent clones. Clones were defined as Susac-specific if absent from the healthy and MS cohorts, from around 1,000 published viral clones and from other ImmuneACCESS disease sequences. The public reads were quality trimmed at Q25 with fastp and then assembled into clones with MiXCR by TCRdb, keeping productive beta chains. A single entry per CDR3 protein holds the most common genes and DNA from its merged rows. Here the V and J calls rest on TCRdb's processing, not on the authors' analysis. Within this sample are roughly 250,000 distinct CDR3 sequences, with 96% of them counted one time only. Approximately 0.1% of the sample is taken by the ten largest.

The paper as a whole reports these results and caveats: The study acknowledged that relatively few individuals were included in the TCR sequencing and HLA analysis. No clonal expansion was detected in the CD4+ T cell repertoire of Susac syndrome patients.

The material sequenced was CD4+ T cells from PBMCs. Recombination linked TRBV28 to TRBJ2-7; the D gene cannot be resolved reliably. This clonotype was sampled from a human donor with Susac syndrome. The DNA is as follows: TGTGCCAGCAGTTCTCCCTACGAGCAGTACTTC. This encodes CASSSPYEQYF.